The 30 T cell receptor beta chains presented below share a single source sample, sequenced in a study of metastatic and nonmetastatic thyroid tumors. None of the patients had undergone any treatment ahead of thyroid surgery. Through MiXCR, TCRdb re-clonotyped the PCR reads. The sample lists 15,000 to 17,000 clones; around 25% were seen once. Sequences were obtained from tumor tissue. Receptors originate from a female donor with papillary thyroid cancer or a benign thyroid nodule (not recorded which). Some clones in this sample may be carry-over from other donors' samples.

This sequence joins TRBV20-1 and TRBJ2-7, with D possibly TRBD1 on 6 matching bases. The V and J ends lost 7 bases and 3 bases respectively, with 13 bases between them. The CDR3 is 12 residues long. Germline assignment: CDR1 DFQATT and CDR2 SNEGSKA (reference sequence). CDR3 nucleotide sequence: TGCAGTGGCTCGAGGGACATCTACGAGCAGTACTTC. This gives the protein CSGSRDIYEQYF.

This clone is medium-sized (0.01 to 0.1%) by share. The chain joins TRBV27 to TRBJ2-2; 8 bases map to TRBD1. V lost 6 bases and J lost 5; bases outside the gene matches: 11. The CDR3 is 16 amino acids. Germline assignment: CDR1 MNHEY and CDR2 SMNVEV (reference sequence). The CDR3 loop is CASSWGTGSNTGELFF. In nucleotides, the CDR3 is TGTGCCAGCAGCTGGGGGACAGGATCAAATACCGGGGAGCTGTTTTTT.

This clone turned up a few times. The genes are TRBV20-1 and TRBJ1-1; a weak D match, TRBD1 (6 bases). This CDR3 comprises 11 residues. The germline CDR1 and CDR2 sequences are DFQATT and SNEGSKA (reference sequence). V was pared by 3 bases and J by 9 bases, with 11 bases between. CDR3 sequence: CSARIQGQAFF. The CDR3 DNA reads as TGCAGTGCTAGGATACAGGGTCAAGCTTTCTTT.

At least ten counts were recorded for this clone. The chain has TRBV5-1 and TRBJ2-6; unclear D gene. Germline assignment: CDR1 SGHRS and CDR2 YFSETQ. V lost 4 bases, J lost 0 bases, and 8 bases lay in between. There are 15 residues in the CDR3. The CDR3 spells CASSQTVSGANVLTF. Here the CDR3 DNA reads TGCGCCAGCAGCCAGACGGTCTCTGGGGCCAACGTCCTGACTTTC.

There are many counts of this clone. V is TRBV5-1 and J is TRBJ2-7, with TRBD1 matching 9 bases. V lost 0 bases and J lost 5; bases outside the gene matches: 6. This CDR3 has 15 residues. The germline V gene encodes CDR1 SGHRS and CDR2 YFSETQ. CDR3 in amino acids: CASSLVTGQGHEQYF. DNA for the CDR3: TGCGCCAGCAGCTTGGTTACGGGACAGGGACACGAGCAGTACTTC. The full variable domain, with the rest looked up from reference TRBV5-1 and TRBJ2-7, is KAGVTQTPRYLIKTRGQQVTLSCSPISGHRSVSWYQQTPGQGLQFLFEYFSETQRNKGNFPGRFSGRQFSNSRSEMNVSTLELGDSALYLCASSLVTGQGHEQYFGPGTRLTVT.

The chain employs TRBV20-1 and TRBJ1-6; 7 bases fit TRBD1. The CDR3 has 14 residues. V lost 0 bases and J lost 8; bases outside the gene matches: 4. Germline V CDR1 and CDR2: DFQATT, SNEGSKA (reference sequence). CDR3 in amino acids: CSARDGQDYSPLHF. The DNA for the CDR3 is TGCAGTGCTAGAGACGGACAGGATTATTCACCCCTCCACTTT.

This sequence joins TRBV7-3 and TRBJ1-2, with 8 positions matching TRBD1. Germline trimming cut 2 bases from V and 8 bases from J; bases unmatched to any gene: 4. There are 13 residues in the CDR3. From germline, CDR1 is SGHTA and CDR2 FQGTGA. The CDR3 DNA sequence: TGTGCCAGCAGCTTACAGGGGGCTCGCGGCTACACCTTC. Translated: CASSLQGARGYTF.

This clone was recorded at least ten times. The CDR3 here is CAISGPTGYEQYF. CDR3 DNA: TGTGCCATCAGTGGTCCAACAGGCTACGAGCAGTACTTC. The genes are TRBV10-3 and TRBJ2-7, with D perhaps TRBD1 (5 bases). With 4 bases removed from V and 3 bases from J, the gap between germline ends came to 10 bases. Germline CDR1 is ENHRY and CDR2 is SYGVKD. This CDR3 contains 13 residues.

This clone was recorded a few times. V usage is TRBV20-1 and J usage is TRBJ2-2; perhaps D is TRBD1 or TRBD2 (6 bases each). The CDR3 spans 15 residues. V was trimmed by 3 bases and J by 5 bases, leaving 16 bases between them. Germline assignment: CDR1 DFQATT and CDR2 SNEGSKA (reference sequence). The DNA for the CDR3 is TGCAGTGCTAGGAACGACGGAGGGGGGACCGGGGAGCTGTTTTTT. It translates to CSARNDGGGTGELFF.

This clone came up a few times. The chain couples TRBV6-1 to TRBJ2-7, with 10 bases identical to TRBD2. The CDR3 runs 14 residues. The V segment lost 5 bases and the J segment 5 bases; nucleotides outside the gene matches: 6. Germline V lookup: CDR1 MNHNS, CDR2 SASEGT. The CDR3 here is CASSKREGRNEQYF. The CDR3 nucleotides read TGTGCCAGCAGTAAGCGGGAGGGCCGAAACGAGCAGTACTTC.

The chain uses TRBV6-6 and TRBJ2-1; 9 nucleotides line up with TRBD2. The CDR3 spans 17 residues. V shed 0 bases, J shed 6 bases, and the junction held 9 bases outside the gene matches. Germline V lookup: CDR1 MNHNY, CDR2 SVGAGI (reference sequence). CDR3 nucleotide sequence: TGTGCCAGCAGTTACTCGAATCTAGCGGGGTCGATCAATGAGCAGTTCTTC. Protein: CASSYSNLAGSINEQFF.

By share, this clone ranks as medium-sized (0.01 to 0.1%). This CDR3 is also generated by other DNA sequences in the sample. The chain employs TRBV12-5 and TRBJ1-1, with D maybe TRBD1 (6 bases). Germline V CDR1 and CDR2: LGHNT, FRNRAP. V shed 3 bases and J shed 3 bases, with 11 bases lying between them. This CDR3 has 14 amino acids. For the CDR3, the DNA is TGTGCTAGTGGTTTAGGGGGACCCCACACTGAAGCTTTCTTT. Protein product: CASGLGGPHTEAFF.

This clone was counted between two and nine times. The V call is TRBV6-5, the J call TRBJ2-6, with D tentatively TRBD1 or TRBD2 (5 bases each). The CDR3 spans 17 residues. CDR1 and CDR2 (germline): MNHEY, SVGAGI. CDR3 loop: CKPGASGRGAGANVLTF. The CDR3 nucleotides read TGTAAACCTGGTGCCAGCGGTAGGGGCGCCGGGGCCAACGTCCTGACTTTC.

This clone has ten or more counts. V gene TRBV4-1 combines with J gene TRBJ2-3, with TRBD2 identical over 12 bases. The germline V gene encodes CDR1 MGHRA and CDR2 YSYEKL. V shed 3 bases, J shed 4 bases, and the junction held 8 bases outside the gene matches. The CDR3 spans 17 residues. CDR3 sequence reads: CASSHLSTSGSADTQYF. The CDR3 region has the DNA TGCGCCAGCAGCCACCTCTCGACTAGCGGGAGTGCAGATACGCAGTATTTT.

This clone was seen a handful of times. The chain uses TRBV12-3 or TRBV12-4 and TRBJ2-2; the match to TRBD1 covers 10 bases. Trimming at V came to 4 bases and at J to 4 bases, leaving 6 bases not matched to a gene. The CDR3 totals 16 residues. CDR3 sequence: CASSWGDRGGTGELFF. The CDR3 region has the DNA TGTGCCAGCAGTTGGGGGGACAGGGGAGGCACCGGGGAGCTGTTTTTT.

This clone was seen ten or more times. J is TRBJ1-2 and V is TRBV5-1; D unresolved. The CDR3 has 15 residues. CDR1 is SGHRS, CDR2 YFSETQ, per germline. Deletions cut 7 bases from V and 5 bases from J, with 21 bases between. The CDR3 protein is CASRTTSMPEYGYTF. The CDR3 DNA follows: TGCGCCAGCCGCACGACCTCCATGCCCGAATATGGCTACACCTTC.

This clone is medium-sized in the sample. This chain connects TRBV7-3 to TRBJ2-7; D is perhaps TRBD1 (5 bases). The V end was cut by 5 bases, the J end by 3 bases, with 17 bases between. Germline V gene data show CDR1 as SGHTA and CDR2 as FQGTGA. The CDR3 contains 15 residues. CDR3 nucleotides: TGTGCCAGCAGCCGAGAAGGGGCAGGACACTACGAGCAGTACTTC. This codes for CASSREGAGHYEQYF.

The rearrangement links TRBV11-2 to TRBJ1-1, with D perhaps matching TRBD1 (5 bases). The germline V gene has CDR1 SGHAT and CDR2 FQNNGV. This CDR3 is 14 amino acids long. Trimming took 5 bases from V and 1 from J, leaving 11 bases between them. The CDR3 spells CASSIGTANTEAFF. The CDR3 DNA is TGTGCCAGCAGCATCGGGACTGCGAACACTGAAGCTTTCTTT.

This clone was recorded many times. The J gene is TRBJ2-7, the V gene TRBV19; TRBD1 aligns across 10 bases. The CDR3 consists of 13 residues. After removal of 10 bases from V and 2 bases from J, the junction contained 5 bases not matched to a gene. Germline V CDR1 and CDR2: LNHDA, SQIVND (reference sequence). Here the CDR3 DNA reads TGTGCCACCCGGGACAGGGGAGCCTACGAGCAGTACTTC. It translates to CATRDRGAYEQYF.

V usage is TRBV27 and J usage is TRBJ2-4; TRBD1 aligns across 10 bases. The CDR3 covers 15 residues. The V and J ends lost 8 bases and 7 bases, in that order; junction bases with no gene match: 11. Germline CDR1 MNHEY, CDR2 SMNVEV (reference sequence). The CDR3: CASGLPGQGWNIQYF. The CDR3 DNA reads TGTGCCAGCGGGTTACCGGGACAGGGGTGGAACATTCAGTACTTC.

Comments on this clone: Sequence at one end of the junction differs from germline and may be a read error. The chain joins TRBV10-3 to TRBJ2-7; TRBD1 might be the D (6 bases). The germline CDR1 and CDR2 sequences are ENHRY and SYGVKD. The CDR3 is 16 amino acids. CDR3 protein: CSISLPAARSRGEQYF. Written as DNA, the CDR3 is TGTTCCATCAGTCTCCCAGCGGCACGATCCAGGGGCGAGCAGTACTTC.

This clone was found a few times. The J gene is TRBJ2-5, the V gene TRBV27; 11 nucleotides agree with TRBD2. The CDR3 has 17 residues. Germline CDR1 MNHEY, CDR2 SMNVEV (reference sequence). The junction had 9 bases not matched to a gene; V was cut back by 5 bases and J by 1 base. The CDR3 protein is CASSTRLAGHLQETQYF. CDR3 coding DNA: TGTGCCAGCAGTACACGACTAGCGGGACACCTCCAAGAGACCCAGTACTTC.

The table lists this clone with many counts. This chain uses TRBV20-1 with TRBJ2-7; D might be TRBD1 (5 bases). Trimming pared 4 bases from V and 4 bases from J, leaving 11 bases between. This CDR3 has 12 amino acids. Germline CDR1 and CDR2: DFQATT and SNEGSKA (reference sequence). CDR3 nucleotides: TGCAGTGCTAAGGACACCTTGTACGAGCAGTACTTC. Translation gives CSAKDTLYEQYF.

This clone is categorized as medium-sized. The chain uses TRBV4-1 and TRBJ1-4; 11 nucleotides line up with TRBD1. The CDR3 extends over 18 amino acids. Germline CDR1 reads MGHRA; CDR2 reads YSYEKL. J was trimmed by 0 bases and V by 4 bases; bases with no gene match: 7. The CDR3 nucleotides read TGCGCCAGCAGCCCCGGGACAGGGGGATCTGCAACTAATGAAAAACTGTTTTTT. Translating it yields CASSPGTGGSATNEKLFF.

The rearrangement joins TRBV5-1 to TRBJ2-1; TRBD1 is a possible D gene (5 bases). V shed 4 bases and J shed 7 bases, with 21 bases lying between them. The CDR3 contains 16 residues. Looked up from germline, CDR1 is SGHRS and CDR2 is YFSETQ. The CDR3 sequence is CASSPEQVTRSNEQFF. The CDR3 coding sequence is TGCGCCAGCAGCCCGGAACAGGTGACACGCTCGAATGAGCAGTTCTTC.

This clone appeared a few times. This chain connects TRBV6-1 to TRBJ1-1, with 10 bases fitting TRBD1. This CDR3 is 15 amino acids long. The V segment lost 3 bases and the J segment 4 bases; nucleotides outside the gene matches: 5. CDR1 is MNHNS and CDR2 is SASEGT in the germline V gene. The CDR3 reads CASSEGTGEGTEAFF. For the CDR3, the DNA is TGTGCCAGCAGTGAGGGGACAGGGGAGGGCACTGAAGCTTTCTTT.

The chain joins TRBV6-2 or TRBV6-3 to TRBJ2-7; no clear D gene. This CDR3 contains 11 residues. Trimming took 2 bases from V and 5 from J, leaving 4 bases between them. CDR1 is MNHEY, CDR2 SVGEGT, per germline. CDR3 DNA sequence: TGTGCCAGCAGTTACCTGGACGAGCAGTACTTC. Translated: CASSYLDEQYF.

This clone was recorded many times. The genes are TRBV20-1 and TRBJ2-1; 7 bases are a match to TRBD2. With 6 bases clipped from V and 8 bases from J, the junction kept 19 bases outside the gene matches. CDR1 is DFQATT, CDR2 SNEGSKA, per germline (reference sequence). The CDR3 spans 16 residues. The CDR3 sequence: CSAPRKAGQPWDEQFF. As DNA, the CDR3 is TGCAGTGCCCCCCGGAAAGCGGGGCAACCTTGGGATGAGCAGTTCTTC.

This clone was seen many times. The chain joins TRBV5-8 to TRBJ2-3; 7 bases are a match to TRBD2. The V and J ends lost 7 bases and 9 bases, in that order; junction bases with no gene match: 2. Germline V gene lookup returns CDR1 SGHTS and CDR2 YDEGEE. The CDR3 contains 10 residues. In nucleotides, the CDR3 is TGTGCCAGCCGGGAGGAGACGCAGTATTTT. It encodes CASREETQYF.

To note about this clone: Germline and junction disagree at one end, which may indicate a read error. V and J are TRBV7-7 and TRBJ2-1; D not certain. CDR3 length equals 16 residues. Germline CDR1 and CDR2: SSHAT and FNYEAQ (reference sequence). The CDR3 region is CASSFSSSSSYNEQFF. The CDR3 DNA reads TGTGCTAGCAGCTTTAGCAGCTCGAGCTCCTACAATGAGCAGTTCTTC.